A single T cell receptor (beta chain) is shown here with its context. Its antigen is unidentified. This specimen comes from a study of T cell responses to AZD1222 COVID-19 vaccine. General study results and limits: Unmutated variant regions are reportedly the target of nearly half of TCRs that are spike-specific. It should be noted that donors were predominantly white British and more often female, and clonal diversity was possibly underestimated. No repertoire was sampled before or during the peak T cell response, only after it. With dominance at 160-218 and 743-854, vaccine-associated CD4 TCRs spanned spike.

The CDR3 length is 14 residues. V was clipped by 6 bases and J by 5 bases, with 16 bases between them. Germline CDR1 SGHNT, CDR2 YYREEE (reference sequence). Sequenced by immunoSEQ multiplex PCR; TCRdb stores in-frame clones only, minus some. Of under 200,000 clones listed, roughly 90% are singletons. This rearrangement joins TRBV5-4 to TRBJ2-3; D perhaps matches TRBD2 (7 bases). This specimen was peripheral blood, taken on day 0 of AZD1222 vaccination. The TCR originated in an adult in good health. Here the CDR3 reads CASTRGGGQDTQYF. The CDR3 bases are TGTGCCAGCACCCGAGGGGGGGGACAAGATACGCAGTATTTT.